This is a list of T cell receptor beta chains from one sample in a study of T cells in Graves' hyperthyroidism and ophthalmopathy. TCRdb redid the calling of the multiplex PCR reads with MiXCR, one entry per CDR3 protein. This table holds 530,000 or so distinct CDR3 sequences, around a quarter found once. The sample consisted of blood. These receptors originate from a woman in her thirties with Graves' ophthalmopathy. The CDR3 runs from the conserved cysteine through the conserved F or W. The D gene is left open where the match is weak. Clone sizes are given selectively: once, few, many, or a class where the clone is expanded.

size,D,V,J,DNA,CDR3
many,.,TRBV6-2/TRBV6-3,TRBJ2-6,TGTGCCAGCACAGGGCAGGGGGGCTCTGGGGCCAACGTCCTGACTTTC,CASTGQGGSGANVLTF
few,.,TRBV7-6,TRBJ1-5,TGTGCCAGCAGCTTAGTACGAGGGTTGGATCAGCCCCAGCATTTT,CASSLVRGLDQPQHF
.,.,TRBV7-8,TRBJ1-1,TGTGCCAGCAGCTTGGTGCGGGAGAAGAACACTGAAGCTTTCTTT,CASSLVREKNTEAFF
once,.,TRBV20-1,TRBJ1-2,TGCAGTGCTAACGGGGAAGGTGGCTACACCTTC,CSANGEGGYTF
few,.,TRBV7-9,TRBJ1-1,TGTGCCAGTCAGCGGGGGACTGAAGCTTTCTTT,CASQRGTEAFF
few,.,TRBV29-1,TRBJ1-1,TGCAGCGTTGTGGGAGGGGAAATCCTTATGAACACTGAAGCTTTCTTT,CSVVGGEILMNTEAFF
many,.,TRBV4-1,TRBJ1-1,TGCGCCAGCAGCCAGGGCAGAATGAACACTGAAGCTTTCTTT,CASSQGRMNTEAFF
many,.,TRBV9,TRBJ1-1,TGTGCCAGCAGCGTAGGGTTTGGGGCTGAAGCTTTCTTT,CASSVGFGAEAFF
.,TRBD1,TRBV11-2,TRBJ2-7,TGTGCCAGCAGCCAAGGGACAGGGGGGATGCAGTACTTC,CASSQGTGGMQYF
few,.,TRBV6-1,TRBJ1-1,TGTGCCAGCAGCCTAAAACAGGGCTACACTGAAGCTTTCTTT,CASSLKQGYTEAFF
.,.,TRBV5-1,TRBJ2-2,TGCGCCAGCAGACCAGCGAACACCGGGGATCTGTTTTTT,CASRPANTGDLFF
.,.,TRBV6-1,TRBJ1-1,TGTGCCAGCATCCGAGGGGAGGGTACTGAAGCTTTCTTT,CASIRGEGTEAFF
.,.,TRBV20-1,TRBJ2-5,TGCAGTGCTAGTGGGCCAGACCAAGAGACCCAGTACTTC,CSASGPDQETQYF
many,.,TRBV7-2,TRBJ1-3,TGTGCCAGCAGCTTATGGGGGATTGGAAACACCATATATTTT,CASSLWGIGNTIYF
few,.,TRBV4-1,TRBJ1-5,TGCGCCAGCAGCCAAATTCTGGGGGCGCGGAATCAGCCCCAGCATTTT,CASSQILGARNQPQHF
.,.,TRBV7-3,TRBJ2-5,TGTGCCAGCAGGCCGACATATGTTGAGACCCAGTACTTC,CASRPTYVETQYF
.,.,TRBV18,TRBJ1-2,TGTGCCAGCTCACCCCAGGAGACACAGGGACGGTACTATGGCTACACCTTC,CASSPQETQGRYYGYTF
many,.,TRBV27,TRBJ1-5,TGTGCCAGCATACGGGGCAATCAGCCCCAGCATTTT,CASIRGNQPQHF
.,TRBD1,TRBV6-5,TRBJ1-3,TGTGCCAGCAGTTACAGGGGGCTAGGTTCTGGAAACACCATATATTTT,CASSYRGLGSGNTIYF
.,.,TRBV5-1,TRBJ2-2,TGCGCCAGCAGCTTGTCAGTTCGTGACACCGGGGAGCTGTTTTTT,CASSLSVRDTGELFF
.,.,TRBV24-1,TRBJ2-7,TGTGCCACCAGTGATTCAAAAACCAGGGCGGACGAGCAGTACTTC,CATSDSKTRADEQYF
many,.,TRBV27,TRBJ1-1,TGTGCCAGCAGTTTAGGCCGGGGGCTGAACACTGAAGCTTTCTTT,CASSLGRGLNTEAFF
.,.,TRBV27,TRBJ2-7,TGTGCCAGCAGTTTTCTGGGGGACGAGCAGTACTTC,CASSFLGDEQYF
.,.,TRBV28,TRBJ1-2,TGTGCCAGCAGGACCCCGCAGGATTATGGCTACACCTTC,CASRTPQDYGYTF
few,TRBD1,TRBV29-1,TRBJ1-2,TGCAGCGTTTGGACGAACAACAGGGGCGGCTACACCTTC,CSVWTNNRGGYTF
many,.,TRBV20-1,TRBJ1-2,TGCAGTGCTTCTATGACAGCCCAGGCGGGCTACACCTTC,CSASMTAQAGYTF
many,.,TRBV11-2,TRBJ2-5,TGTGCCAGCAGCCTTTCCGGTACAGGGATACAAGAGACCCAGTACTTC,CASSLSGTGIQETQYF
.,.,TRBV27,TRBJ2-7,TGTGCCAGCAGTTTATCGGTAAGCGGCTCCTACGAGCAGTACTTC,CASSLSVSGSYEQYF
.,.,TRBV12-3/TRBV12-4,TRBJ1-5,TGTGCCAGCAGTTTCTCCAGCGCAGGGCCCCAGCATTTT,CASSFSSAGPQHF
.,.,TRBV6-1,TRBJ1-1,TGTGCCAGCAGTCCGGTAGGCGTTAACACTGAAGCTTTCTTT,CASSPVGVNTEAFF
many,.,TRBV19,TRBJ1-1,TGTGCCACGAAGGGAGACAGTAAAGCTTTCTTT,CATKGDSKAFF
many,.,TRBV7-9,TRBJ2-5,TGTGCCAGCAGCTTCCGGGAACTAGTGGAGACCCAGTACTTC,CASSFRELVETQYF
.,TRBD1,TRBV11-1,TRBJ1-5,TGTGCCAGCAGCTTAGATTTGGGACAGGGATATAGCAATCAGCCCCAGCATTTT,CASSLDLGQGYSNQPQHF
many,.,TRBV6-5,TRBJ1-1,TGTGCCAGCAGTTACTCGATGGGACGCGGGGGGACTGAAGCTTTCTTT,CASSYSMGRGGTEAFF
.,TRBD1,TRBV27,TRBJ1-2,TGTGCCAGCAGCTACGTGGGGTTAGGGACAGGGAACTATGGCTACACCTTC,CASSYVGLGTGNYGYTF
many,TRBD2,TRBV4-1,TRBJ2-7,TGCGCCAGCAGCTATGGAGCGGGGGGTCTGGGCGAGCAGTACTTC,CASSYGAGGLGEQYF
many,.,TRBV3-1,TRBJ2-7,TGTGCCAGCAGCCAAGATTCCGCAGGGTCAACCTACGAGCAGTACTTC,CASSQDSAGSTYEQYF
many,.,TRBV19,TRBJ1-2,TGTGCCAGTAGTATAGAGGGGAGAGGTGGCTACACCTTC,CASSIEGRGGYTF
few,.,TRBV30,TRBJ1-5,TGTGCCTGGAGTTCGAGAAACAATCAGCCCCAGCATTTT,CAWSSRNNQPQHF
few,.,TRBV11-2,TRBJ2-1,TGTGCCAGCAGCTTAGAGAGGTGGCGGGAATACTACAATGAGCAGTTCTTC,CASSLERWREYYNEQFF
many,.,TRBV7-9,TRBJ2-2,TGTGCCAGCAGCTTAAAGGGGAACACCGGGGAGCTGTTTTTT,CASSLKGNTGELFF
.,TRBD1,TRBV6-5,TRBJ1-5,TGTGCCAGCAGTTATGGGACAGCTCCAAATCAGCCCCAGCATTTT,CASSYGTAPNQPQHF
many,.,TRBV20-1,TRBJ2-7,TGCAGTGCACCCGACCAAACCTACAAGCAGTACTTC,CSAPDQTYKQYF
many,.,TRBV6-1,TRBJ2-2,TGTGCCAGCACCCACGGGAGCGCGAACACCGGGGAGCTGTTTTTT,CASTHGSANTGELFF
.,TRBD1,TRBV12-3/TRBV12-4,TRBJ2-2,TGTGCCAGCAGTCCTCACGGACAGGTCAACACCGGGGAGCTGTGTTTT,CASSPHGQVNTGELCF